These 22 T cell receptor beta chains came from one sample sequenced in a study of blood T cells in healthy people across ages. Together with a sample-barcoded 5' primer, a J-beta primer mix was included in a second PCR lasting roughly 6 to 12 cycles. TCRdb itself ran the 5' RACE reads through MiXCR, one entry per CDR3 protein. The sample comprises around 400,000 distinct CDR3 sequences, 45% to 60% of which are singletons, and around 50% rests with the top ten. Sequencing was carried out using blood. The receptors here all came from a man aged 55 to 70 in good health.

The rearrangement uses TRBV12-3 or TRBV12-4 and TRBJ2-7; perhaps TRBD2 as D (7 bases). The assigned J gene may be wrong: the sequence end matches TRBJ2-5 better. The CDR3 has 17 amino acids. The CDR3 protein is CASSPAKGGGLSETQYF. The CDR3 DNA reads TGTGCCAGCAGTCCCGCAAAGGGGGGGGGGCTCTCAGAGACCCAGTACTTC.

This clonotype was seen just once. The chain combines TRBV7-2 with TRBJ2-5; 12 bases line up with TRBD2. The ends lost 4 bases at V and 5 bases at J; junction bases unmatched: 8. The V gene's germline CDR1 is SGHTA and CDR2 FQGNSA. The CDR3 is 16 residues long. The CDR3 here is CASSSSGRVVGETQYF. The CDR3 DNA follows: TGTGCCAGCAGCTCTAGCGGGAGGGTGGTCGGGGAGACCCAGTACTTC.

This chain joins TRBV20-1 and TRBJ2-3; tentatively, D is TRBD1 (5 bases). Germline V gene lookup returns CDR1 DFQATT and CDR2 SNEGSKA (reference sequence). The CDR3 sequence is 11 residues long. V lost 6 bases and J lost 4, with 8 bases in between. The DNA for the CDR3 is TGCAGTGCACCCAGGGCAGATACGCAGTATTTT. Its translation is CSAPRADTQYF.

A few counts support this clonotype. The rearrangement joins TRBV30 to TRBJ1-2, with D possibly TRBD1 on 5 matching bases. The CDR3 has 13 amino acids. Trimming pared 2 bases from V and 4 bases from J, leaving 11 bases between. CDR1 GTSNPN and CDR2 SVGIG come from the germline V gene (reference sequence). The CDR3 protein is CAWSLQGGYGYTF. CDR3 bases: TGTGCCTGGAGTCTTCAGGGCGGCTATGGCTACACCTTC.

The sample holds a few counts of this clonotype. The genes are TRBV6-5 and TRBJ2-7; 9 bases agree with TRBD1. The trim removed 4 bases at V and 6 bases at J, leaving 10 bases unmatched. The V gene's germline CDR1 is MNHEY and CDR2 SVGAGI. There are 15 residues in the CDR3. The CDR3 loop is CASSSGQGRPPEQYF. CDR3 bases: TGTGCCAGCAGTTCTGGACAGGGGCGTCCCCCCGAGCAGTACTTC.

The chain carries TRBV4-1 and TRBJ1-1; D is undetermined. The CDR3 contains 14 residues. V was trimmed by 4 bases and J by 3 bases, leaving 12 bases between them. Germline V gene lookup returns CDR1 MGHRA and CDR2 YSYEKL. CDR3: CASSLGQEDTEAFF. CDR3 DNA sequence: TGCGCCAGCAGCCTTGGCCAGGAGGACACTGAAGCTTTCTTT.

This clonotype was detected many times. V gene TRBV9 combines with J gene TRBJ2-7; 9 bases are shared with TRBD2. V was pared by 3 bases and J by 0 bases, with 1 base of the junction left unmatched. The CDR3 extends over 14 amino acids. CDR1 is SGDLS, CDR2 YYNGEE, per germline. CDR3 bases: TGTGCCAGCAGCGCGACTAGCGGCTCCTACGAGCAGTACTTC. Its translation: CASSATSGSYEQYF.

The J gene is TRBJ2-5, the V gene TRBV28; perhaps TRBD1 as D (6 bases). The CDR3 is 16 residues long. V was shortened by 7 bases and J by 2 bases, with 20 bases between the two germline ends. The germline CDR1 and CDR2 sequences are MDHEN and SYDVKM. This chain's CDR3 is CASTDLTGIPQETQYF. In nucleotides, the CDR3 is TGTGCCAGCACCGACCTAACAGGGATCCCACAAGAGACCCAGTACTTC.

The CDR3 DNA reads as TGTGCCAGCAGCCCTAGCGGGACCAACTACGAGCAGTACTTC. The encoded protein is CASSPSGTNYEQYF. The chain combines TRBV7-2 with TRBJ2-4; 9 bases agree with TRBD2. The J call may be in error: the DNA end matches TRBJ2-7 better. In germline, CDR1 is SGHTA, CDR2 FQGNSA. CDR3 length equals 14 residues.

The V and J genes are TRBV18 and TRBJ1-5; D unresolved. V gave up 1 base and J gave up 11 bases, with 12 bases separating them. This CDR3 is 13 amino acids long. Germline-derived CDR1 and CDR2 are KGHSH and LQKENI. CDR3 in amino acids: CASSPRSREAQHF. The DNA for the CDR3 is TGTGCCAGCTCACCACGGTCGAGGGAAGCCCAGCATTTT.

The chain carries TRBV18 and TRBJ2-7, with a tentative D call TRBD1 (6 bases). This CDR3 has 13 amino acids. Germline values: CDR1 KGHSH, CDR2 LQKENI. V shed 3 bases and J shed 1 base, with 7 bases lying between them. The CDR3 protein is CASSPDSSYEQYF. The CDR3 DNA reads as TGTGCCAGCTCACCGGACAGTTCCTACGAGCAGTACTTC.

V is TRBV6-2 or TRBV6-3 and J is TRBJ2-6; D may match TRBD1 or TRBD2 (5 bases each). Trimming pared 3 bases from V and 0 bases from J, leaving 18 bases between. Germline assignment: CDR1 MNHEY and CDR2 SVGEGT. The CDR3 is 19 amino acids. The CDR3 bases are TGTGCCAGCAGTTATACCACGGGACGGGAATCCTCTGGGGCCAACGTCCTGACTTTC. It specifies CASSYTTGRESSGANVLTF.

The chain employs TRBV20-1 and TRBJ2-2; D call uncertain. Trimming cost V 3 bases and J 1 base, with 6 bases left between them. The CDR3 loop spans 13 amino acids. From germline, CDR1 is DFQATT and CDR2 SNEGSKA (reference sequence). The CDR3 bases are TGCAGTGCTAGGCGCCAGAACACCGGGGAGCTGTTTTTT. Amino acid sequence: CSARRQNTGELFF.

The chain combines TRBV30 with TRBJ2-5; 8 nucleotides align to TRBD2. The CDR3 consists of 9 residues. The trim removed 7 bases at V and 13 bases at J, leaving 5 bases unmatched. The V gene's germline CDR1 is GTSNPN and CDR2 SVGIG (reference sequence). CDR3 DNA sequence: TGTGCCTCGGGAGGGTCAGCGTACTTC. Amino acids: CASGGSAYF.

The sample holds a few counts of this clonotype. The chain uses TRBV5-1 and TRBJ2-1; D gene unclear. The germline V gene has CDR1 SGHRS and CDR2 YFSETQ. Trimming shortened V by 0 bases and J by 2 bases, and 18 bases separated the two germline ends. CDR3 length equals 18 residues. The CDR3 DNA is TGCGCCAGCAGCTTGGCCCCGGTCCGAACAGCTACCTACAATGAGCAGTTCTTC. It yields the protein CASSLAPVRTATYNEQFF. Supplemented by reference TRBV5-1 and TRBJ2-1, the full variable domain reads KAGVTQTPRYLIKTRGQQVTLSCSPISGHRSVSWYQQTPGQGLQFLFEYFSETQRNKGNFPGRFSGRQFSNSRSEMNVSTLELGDSALYLCASSLAPVRTATYNEQFFGPGTRLTVL.

V is TRBV11-3 and J is TRBJ2-5, with 9 bases lining up with TRBD1. The length of the CDR3 is 15 residues. V was pared by 1 base and J by 5 bases, with 5 bases of the junction left unmatched. Germline CDR1 is SGHNT and CDR2 is YENEEA. The CDR3 loop is CASSLGRDRVETQYF. CDR3 DNA: TGTGCCAGCAGCTTAGGGAGGGACAGGGTCGAGACCCAGTACTTC.

Of note for this clonotype: A single base separates this from a much larger clone, so it may be a read error. The V call is TRBV28, the J call TRBJ2-4; 9 bases map to TRBD2. V dropped 7 bases and J dropped 13; count of bases not matched to a gene: 14. CDR3 size: 14 residues. From germline, CDR1 is MDHEN and CDR2 SYDVKM. This chain's CDR3 is CASTLAGLRYGQYF. CDR3 nucleotide sequence: TGTGCCAGCACCCTAGCGGGATTGCGGTACGGGCAGTACTTC.

The chain recombines TRBV12-3 or TRBV12-4 with TRBJ2-7, with TRBD1 matching 8 bases. The CDR3 runs 13 residues. V shed 6 bases, J shed 5 bases, and the junction held 6 bases outside the gene matches. The CDR3 nucleotides are TGTGCCAGCAGACTGACAGGGGCCAACGAGCAGTACTTC. It codes for CASRLTGANEQYF.

This clonotype came up many times. The chain employs TRBV30 and TRBJ2-3; D not certain. The CDR3 loop spans 14 amino acids. The V gene's germline CDR1 is GTSNPN and CDR2 SVGIG (reference sequence). Trimming pared 2 bases from V and 6 bases from J, leaving 15 bases between. CDR3 DNA: TGTGCCTGGAGTAGTAGAGGCGGACGGGATACGCAGTATTTT. Translating gives CAWSSRGGRDTQYF.

The V gene is TRBV6-5, the J gene TRBJ1-4, with 7 bases matching TRBD1. Germline CDR1 reads MNHEY; CDR2 reads SVGAGI. The CDR3 has 13 residues. With 8 bases clipped from V and 5 bases from J, the junction kept 5 bases outside the gene matches. CDR3 nucleotides: TGTGCCAGCCAGGGGGGGAAGAATGAAAAACTGTTTTTT. Amino acids: CASQGGKNEKLFF.

With respect to this clonotype: A single base separates this from a much larger clone, so it may be a read error. V usage is TRBV7-2 and J usage is TRBJ2-7; no definite D call. V was pared by 1 base and J by 12 bases, with 22 bases between. CDR1 and CDR2 (germline): SGHTA, FQGNSA. This CDR3 spans 15 amino acids. The CDR3 region has the DNA TGTGCCAGCAGCTTAGTCCCCTATTCGATGGAGACCCGGTACTTC. Translation gives CASSLVPYSMETRYF. The full variable domain, with the rest looked up from reference TRBV7-2 and TRBJ2-7, is GAGVSQSPSNKVTEKGKDVELRCDPISGHTALYWYRQSLGQGLEFLIYFQGNSAPDKSGLPSDRFSAERTGGSVSTLTIQRTQQEDSAVYLCASSLVPYSMETRYFGPGTRLTVT.

This clonotype was detected only a few times. This sequence joins TRBV4-2 and TRBJ2-1; 11 bases line up with TRBD2. Unmatched junction bases numbered 10, after V lost 1 base and J lost 8 bases. The germline gives CDR1 LGHNA, CDR2 YNFKEQ. This CDR3 is built from 17 residues. The CDR3 nucleotides are TGTGCCAGCAGCCAAGCGCCTAGCGGGGGGCAAGGAGATGAGCAGTTCTTC. Translated, it gives CASSQAPSGGQGDEQFF.